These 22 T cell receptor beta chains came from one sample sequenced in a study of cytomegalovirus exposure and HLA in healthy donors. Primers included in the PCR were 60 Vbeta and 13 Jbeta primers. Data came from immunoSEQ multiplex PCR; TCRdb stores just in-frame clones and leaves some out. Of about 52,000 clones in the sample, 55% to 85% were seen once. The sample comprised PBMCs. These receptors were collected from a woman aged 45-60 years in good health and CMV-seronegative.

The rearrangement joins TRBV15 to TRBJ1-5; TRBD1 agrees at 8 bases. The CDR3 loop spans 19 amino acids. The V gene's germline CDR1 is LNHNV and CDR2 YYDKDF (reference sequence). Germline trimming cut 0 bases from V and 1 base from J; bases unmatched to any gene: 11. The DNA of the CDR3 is TGTGCCACCAGCAGAGATCCACCGGGAAGGACAGGGAGCAATCAGCCCCAGCATTTT. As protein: CATSRDPPGRTGSNQPQHF.

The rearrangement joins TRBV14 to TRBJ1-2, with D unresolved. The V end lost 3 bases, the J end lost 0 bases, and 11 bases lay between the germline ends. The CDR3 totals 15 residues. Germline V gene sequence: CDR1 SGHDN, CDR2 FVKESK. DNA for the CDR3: TGTGCCAGCAGCCAGAAACACCCAGCTAACTATGGCTACACCTTC. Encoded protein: CASSQKHPANYGYTF.

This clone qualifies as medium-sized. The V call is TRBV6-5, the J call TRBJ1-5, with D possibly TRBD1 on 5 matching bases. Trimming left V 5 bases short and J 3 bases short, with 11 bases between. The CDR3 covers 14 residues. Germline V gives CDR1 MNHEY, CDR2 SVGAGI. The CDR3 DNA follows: TGTGCCAGCAGTCCCGACAGCCTCAATCAGCCCCAGCATTTT. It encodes CASSPDSLNQPQHF.

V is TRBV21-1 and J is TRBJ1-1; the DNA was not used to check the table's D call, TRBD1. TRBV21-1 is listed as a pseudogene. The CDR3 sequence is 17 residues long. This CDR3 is CASSPTSRDRGGTEAFF. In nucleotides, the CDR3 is TGTGCCAGCAGCCCTACGTCCCGGGACAGGGGAGGGACTGAAGCTTTCTTT.

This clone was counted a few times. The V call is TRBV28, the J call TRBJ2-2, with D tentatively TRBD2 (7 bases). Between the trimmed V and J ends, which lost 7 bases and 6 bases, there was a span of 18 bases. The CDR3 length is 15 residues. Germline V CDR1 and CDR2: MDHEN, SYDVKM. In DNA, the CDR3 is TGTGCCAGCATAGGGGGAGGGAGTTTCCCCGGGGAGCTGTTTTTT. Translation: CASIGGGSFPGELFF.

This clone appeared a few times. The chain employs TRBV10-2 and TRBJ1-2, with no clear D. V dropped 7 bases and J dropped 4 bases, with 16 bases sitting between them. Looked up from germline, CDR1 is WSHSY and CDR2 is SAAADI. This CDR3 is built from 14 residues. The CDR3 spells CASKITGVGYGYTF. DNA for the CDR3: TGCGCCAGCAAGATCACCGGGGTGGGCTATGGCTACACCTTC.

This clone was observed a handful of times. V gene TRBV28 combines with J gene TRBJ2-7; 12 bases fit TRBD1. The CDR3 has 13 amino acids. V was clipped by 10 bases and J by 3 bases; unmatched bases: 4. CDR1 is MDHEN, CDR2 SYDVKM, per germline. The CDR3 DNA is TGTGCCACCGGGACAGGGGGCTACTACGAGCAGTACTTC. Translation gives CATGTGGYYEQYF.

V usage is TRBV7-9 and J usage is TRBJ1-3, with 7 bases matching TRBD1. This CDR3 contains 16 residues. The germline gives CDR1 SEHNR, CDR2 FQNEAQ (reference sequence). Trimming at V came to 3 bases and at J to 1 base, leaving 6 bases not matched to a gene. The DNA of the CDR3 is TGTGCCAGCAGCTTCCCGGGACAGCCTTCTGGAAACACCATATATTTT. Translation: CASSFPGQPSGNTIYF. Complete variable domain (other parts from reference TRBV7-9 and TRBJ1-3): DTGVSQNPRHKITKRGQNVTFRCDPISEHNRLYWYRQTLGQGPEFLTYFQNEAQLEKSRLLSDRFSAERPKGSFSTLEIQRTEQGDSAMYLCASSFPGQPSGNTIYFGEGSWLTVV.

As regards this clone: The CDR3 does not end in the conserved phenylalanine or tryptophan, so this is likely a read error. The CDR3: CAWSVFSNSPLHV. The CDR3 region has the DNA TGTGCCTGGAGTGTTTTCAGTAATTCACCCCTCCACGTT. V usage is TRBV30 and J usage is TRBJ1-6; D is undetermined. V was trimmed by 0 bases and J by 6 bases, leaving 6 bases between them. Per germline, CDR1 GTSNPN and CDR2 SVGIG (reference sequence). This CDR3 has 13 residues.

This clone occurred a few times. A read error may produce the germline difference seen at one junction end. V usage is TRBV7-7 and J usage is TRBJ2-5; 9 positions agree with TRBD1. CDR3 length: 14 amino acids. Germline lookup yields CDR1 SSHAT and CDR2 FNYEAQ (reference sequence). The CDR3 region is CASSPTGGGETQYF. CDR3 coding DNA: TGTGCTAGCAGCCCCACAGGGGGCGGGGAGACCCAGTACTTC.

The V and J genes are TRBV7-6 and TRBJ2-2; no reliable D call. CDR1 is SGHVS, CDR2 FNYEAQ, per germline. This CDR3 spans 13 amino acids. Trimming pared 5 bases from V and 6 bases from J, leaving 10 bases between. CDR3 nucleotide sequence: TGTGCCAGCAGCCTAGTGGCTGCCGGGGAGCTGTTTTTT. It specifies CASSLVAAGELFF.

This chain's CDR3 is CASSIRTVYNEQFF. For the CDR3, the DNA is TGTGCCAGTAGTATCCGGACAGTTTACAATGAGCAGTTCTTC. The rearrangement links TRBV19 to TRBJ2-1; TRBD1 might be the D (6 bases). V was trimmed by 3 bases and J by 4 bases, leaving 10 bases between them. This CDR3 is 14 amino acids long. CDR1 is LNHDA and CDR2 is SQIVND in the germline V gene (reference sequence).

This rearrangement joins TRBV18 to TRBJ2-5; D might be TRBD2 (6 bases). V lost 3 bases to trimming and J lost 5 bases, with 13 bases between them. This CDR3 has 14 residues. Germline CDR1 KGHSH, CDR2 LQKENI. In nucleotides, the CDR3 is TGTGCCAGCTCACCTACGGGGGTGGGTGAGACCCAGTACTTC. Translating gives CASSPTGVGETQYF.

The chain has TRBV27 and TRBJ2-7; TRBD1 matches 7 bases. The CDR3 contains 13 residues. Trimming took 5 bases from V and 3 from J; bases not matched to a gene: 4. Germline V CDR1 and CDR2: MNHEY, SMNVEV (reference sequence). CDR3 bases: TGTGCCAGCAGTCCACGACAGGGCTACGAGCAGTACTTC. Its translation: CASSPRQGYEQYF.

The CDR3 region is CASSLWDISSYEQYF. The CDR3 DNA sequence: TGTGCCAGCAGCTTATGGGACATCAGTTCCTACGAGCAGTACTTC. V gene TRBV5-4 combines with J gene TRBJ2-7, with TRBD1 as a possible D gene (6 bases). Trimming stripped 2 bases from V and 1 base from J, with 13 bases between. This CDR3 region has 15 residues. CDR1 and CDR2 from the germline V gene are SGHNT and YYREEE (reference sequence).

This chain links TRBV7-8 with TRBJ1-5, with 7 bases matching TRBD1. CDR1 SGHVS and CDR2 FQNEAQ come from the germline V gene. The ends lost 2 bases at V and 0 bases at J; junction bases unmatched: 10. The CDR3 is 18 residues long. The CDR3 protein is CASSLLDQGGRSNQPQHF. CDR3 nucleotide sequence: TGTGCCAGCAGCTTACTGGATCAGGGGGGCCGTAGCAATCAGCCCCAGCATTTT.

CDR3 DNA sequence: TGCGCCAGCAAAGAAGGACAGGGTTTTACAGATACGCAGTATTTT. This encodes CASKEGQGFTDTQYF. The J gene is TRBJ2-3, the V gene TRBV5-1; 8 nucleotides agree with TRBD1. The CDR3 consists of 15 residues. The ends lost 6 bases at V and 3 bases at J; junction bases unmatched: 9. The germline gives CDR1 SGHRS, CDR2 YFSETQ.

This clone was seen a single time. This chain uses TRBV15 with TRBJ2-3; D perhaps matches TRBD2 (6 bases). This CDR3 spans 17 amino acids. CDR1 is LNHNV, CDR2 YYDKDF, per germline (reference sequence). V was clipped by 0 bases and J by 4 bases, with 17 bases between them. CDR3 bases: TGTGCCACCAGCAGAGATCATGGCGGGGCGGCCCCAGATACGCAGTATTTT. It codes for CATSRDHGGAAPDTQYF.

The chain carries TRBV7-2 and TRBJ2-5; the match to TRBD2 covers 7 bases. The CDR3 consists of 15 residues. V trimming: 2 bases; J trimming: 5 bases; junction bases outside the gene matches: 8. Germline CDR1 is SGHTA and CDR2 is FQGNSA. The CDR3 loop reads CASSLSGLSLETQYF. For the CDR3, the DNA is TGTGCCAGCAGCTTATCGGGACTATCCCTCGAGACCCAGTACTTC.

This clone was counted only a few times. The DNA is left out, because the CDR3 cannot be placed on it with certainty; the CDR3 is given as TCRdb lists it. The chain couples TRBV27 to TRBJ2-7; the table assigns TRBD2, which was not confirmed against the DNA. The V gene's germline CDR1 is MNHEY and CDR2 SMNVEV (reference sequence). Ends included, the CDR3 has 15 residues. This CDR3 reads CASRKWAGGAYEQYF.

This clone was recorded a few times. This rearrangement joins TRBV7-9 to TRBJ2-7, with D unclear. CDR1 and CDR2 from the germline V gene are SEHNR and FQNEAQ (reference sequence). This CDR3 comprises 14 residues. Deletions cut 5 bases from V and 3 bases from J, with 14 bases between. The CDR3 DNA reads TGTGCCAGCAGCCCCGCGGCCGCCTACTACGAGCAGTACTTC. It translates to CASSPAAAYYEQYF.

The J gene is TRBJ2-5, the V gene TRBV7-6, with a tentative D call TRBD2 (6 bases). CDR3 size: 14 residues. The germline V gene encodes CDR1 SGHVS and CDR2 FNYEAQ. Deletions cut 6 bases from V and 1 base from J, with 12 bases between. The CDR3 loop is CASSLAGFQETQYF. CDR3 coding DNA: TGTGCCAGCAGTCTGGCGGGGTTCCAAGAGACCCAGTACTTC.